This T cell receptor (beta chain) was captured in a study of blood T cell repertoires in COVID-19. The method was immunoSEQ multiplex PCR; TCRdb's version includes in-frame clones alone and lacks a portion of them. The data show some 80,000 clones, 88% seen once. At least ten counts were recorded for this clone. The material sequenced was peripheral blood. The sequence was collected from a human donor in a cohort sampled during active COVID-19.

CDR3 residues: CASSWASGKRGYEQFF. The CDR3 coding sequence is TGTGCCAGTAGTTGGGCTAGCGGGAAGCGGGGGTATGAGCAGTTCTTC. J is TRBJ2-1 and V is TRBV19, with TRBD2 identical over 9 bases. This CDR3 is 16 amino acids long. The V gene end was trimmed by 5 bases and the J gene end by 8 bases; junction bases not matched to a gene: 13. The germline gives CDR1 LNHDA, CDR2 SQIVND (reference sequence).